The T cell receptor beta chain described here comes from a study of cytomegalovirus exposure and HLA in healthy donors. Overall study findings and caveats: Among immune exposure information, only CMV serostatus was available. In an earlier analysis, in 540 or so donors, most V segments appeared productive either ~90% or ~30% of the time.

Turning to this clone: Its antigen is unidentified.

Trimming took 1 base from V and 10 from J; bases not matched to a gene: 3. The CDR3 has 13 residues. The germline gives CDR1 SEHNR, CDR2 FQNEAQ (reference sequence). PCR was performed using 60 Vbeta and 13 Jbeta primers. Repertoires were generated with immunoSEQ multiplex PCR, while TCRdb's copy carries only in-frame clones and drops some. The table shows over 80,000 clones, with about three quarters occurring only once. This clonotype originated in a female donor in good health and CMV-seronegative. V and J are TRBV7-9 and TRBJ2-1; 8 nucleotides line up with TRBD2. The specimen sequenced was PBMCs. CDR3 sequence reads: CASSLGGLAEQFF. For the CDR3, the DNA is TGTGCCAGCAGCTTAGGCGGACTAGCCGAGCAGTTCTTC.